This passage covers 25 T cell receptor beta chains from one sample sequenced in a study of shared clonotypes between healthy human individuals. Here immunoSEQ multiplex PCR was the method, and the copy in TCRdb shows in-frame clones only, minus some. The sample has approximately 1,500,000 clones; roughly 96% are singletons. Sequencing was carried out using naive CD4+ T cells sorted from blood. Subset in this sample: CD45RA+ positively selected. The receptors here all came from a man between 25 and 39 years old in good health.

The J gene is TRBJ2-7, the V gene TRBV7-6; 8 nucleotides agree with TRBD1. The germline V gene has CDR1 SGHVS and CDR2 FNYEAQ. J lost 2 bases, V lost 1 base, and 4 bases had no gene match. The length of the CDR3 is 15 residues. The CDR3 sequence: CASSLVQGGAYEQYF. The CDR3 bases are TGTGCCAGCAGCTTAGTACAGGGGGGAGCCTACGAGCAGTACTTC.

CDR3 loop: CASSLEGFPYEQYF. Written as DNA, the CDR3 is TGCGCCAGCAGCTTGGAAGGGTTCCCCTACGAGCAGTACTTC. The chain employs TRBV5-1 and TRBJ2-7; D not resolved. Germline V lookup: CDR1 SGHRS, CDR2 YFSETQ. V was cut by 0 bases and J by 2 bases, with 9 bases left in between. This CDR3 has 14 amino acids.

V usage is TRBV7-6 and J usage is TRBJ1-1; the D is unclear. Germline CDR1 SGHVS, CDR2 FNYEAQ. V was shortened by 2 bases and J by 6 bases, with 22 bases between the two germline ends. The CDR3 covers 17 residues. This chain's CDR3 is CASSLIGGGQAISEAFF. For the CDR3, the DNA is TGTGCCAGCAGCTTAATTGGAGGCGGCCAGGCTATCTCTGAAGCTTTCTTT.

V usage is TRBV5-6 and J usage is TRBJ2-7; possible D gene TRBD1, 5 bases. V lost 1 base to trimming and J lost 3 bases, with 14 bases between them. Germline V lookup: CDR1 SGHDT, CDR2 YYEEEE. The CDR3 covers 15 residues. CDR3 DNA sequence: TGTGCCAGCAGCTTGACAGGTTCGGCCTACTACGAGCAGTACTTC. Protein: CASSLTGSAYYEQYF.

A note on this clone: Other DNA sequences in the same sample also yield this CDR3. The V and J genes are TRBV18 and TRBJ1-1; 7 nucleotides align to TRBD1. J gave up 4 bases and V 6 bases, and 8 bases lay outside the gene matches. Per germline, CDR1 KGHSH and CDR2 LQKENI. The CDR3 has 14 amino acids. CDR3: CASSPYRGGTEAFF. The CDR3 region has the DNA TGTGCCAGCTCTCCTTACAGGGGAGGCACTGAAGCTTTCTTT.

This clone was detected only once. The J gene is TRBJ2-2, the V gene TRBV4-2, with 10 bases identical to TRBD1. The CDR3 covers 16 residues. Germline CDR1 is LGHNA and CDR2 is YNFKEQ. V shed 5 bases, J shed 5 bases, and the junction held 8 bases outside the gene matches. The CDR3 DNA sequence: TGTGCCAGCAGCACCCGGGACAGGGGTTATACCGGGGAGCTGTTTTTT. Amino acids: CASSTRDRGYTGELFF.

This clone showed up just once. V is TRBV5-4 and J is TRBJ2-7; D remains ambiguous. With 0 bases removed from V and 2 bases from J, the gap between germline ends came to 6 bases. The CDR3 loop spans 13 amino acids. The germline V gene encodes CDR1 SGHNT and CDR2 YYREEE (reference sequence). The CDR3 DNA sequence: TGTGCCAGCAGCTTGGGACTGCCCTACGAGCAGTACTTC. Translated, it gives CASSLGLPYEQYF.

The chain couples TRBV7-3 to TRBJ1-1; no clear D gene. Deletions cut 5 bases from V and 4 bases from J, with 17 bases between. CDR1 and CDR2 from the germline V gene are SGHTA and FQGTGA. CDR3 length equals 15 residues. CDR3 region: CASSAWGAGTTEAFF. The CDR3 DNA sequence: TGTGCCAGCAGCGCGTGGGGAGCCGGTACCACTGAAGCTTTCTTT.

This rearrangement joins TRBV7-6 to TRBJ2-3; a weak D match, TRBD2 (5 bases). There are 17 residues in the CDR3. Germline V CDR1 and CDR2: SGHVS, FNYEAQ. The V end lost 0 bases, the J end lost 1 base, and 14 bases lay between the germline ends. In DNA, the CDR3 is TGTGCCAGCAGCTTAGCGGTCCCGGGAACAGGCACAGATACGCAGTATTTT. Protein sequence: CASSLAVPGTGTDTQYF.

This chain joins TRBV7-2 and TRBJ2-3; 7 nucleotides line up with TRBD2. Trimming took 2 bases from V and 3 from J; bases not matched to a gene: 8. Germline CDR1 reads SGHTA; CDR2 reads FQGNSA. CDR3 length equals 16 residues. The CDR3 sequence: CASSLSVGRMTDTQYF. The DNA of the CDR3 is TGTGCCAGCAGCTTATCTGTCGGGAGGATGACAGATACGCAGTATTTT.

The rearrangement links TRBV19 to TRBJ2-7, with 7 bases fitting TRBD2. Germline V lookup: CDR1 LNHDA, CDR2 SQIVND (reference sequence). The CDR3 runs to 12 residues. CDR3 DNA: TGTGCAAGGCCTAGCGGACCCTACGAGCAGTACTTC. Protein: CARPSGPYEQYF.

The V and J genes are TRBV9 and TRBJ2-7; 13 bases align to TRBD2. CDR1 is SGDLS and CDR2 is YYNGEE in the germline V gene. V gave up 3 bases and J gave up 3 bases; unmatched junction bases: 9. The CDR3 is 17 amino acids. Here the CDR3 reads CASSGDWTSGRVYEQYF. CDR3 nucleotides: TGTGCCAGCAGCGGTGACTGGACTAGCGGGAGAGTCTACGAGCAGTACTTC.

The chain links TRBV5-1 to TRBJ2-7; D unresolved. The CDR3 has 14 residues. CDR1 SGHRS and CDR2 YFSETQ come from the germline V gene. Trimming shortened V by 1 base and J by 6 bases, and 14 bases separated the two germline ends. DNA of the CDR3: TGCGCCAGCAGCTTGATGGATTTCCTAGGCGAGCAGTACTTC. It is translated as CASSLMDFLGEQYF.

This rearrangement joins TRBV10-1 to TRBJ2-5; a weak D match, TRBD2 (5 bases). The length of the CDR3 is 15 residues. Deletions cut 0 bases from V and 3 bases from J, with 11 bases between. The germline V gene encodes CDR1 WNHNN and CDR2 SYGVQD (reference sequence). CDR3 sequence reads: CASSESGPGKETQYF. The CDR3 bases are TGCGCCAGCAGTGAGTCCGGGCCGGGGAAAGAGACCCAGTACTTC.

The V and J genes are TRBV14 and TRBJ2-1, with 8 bases lining up with TRBD1. The CDR3 runs to 12 residues. With V trimmed by 1 base and J by 12 bases, 2 bases remained unmatched. Germline lookup yields CDR1 SGHDN and CDR2 FVKESK. The CDR3 DNA sequence: TGTGCCAGCAGCCAAGTTGACAGGGGGCAGTTCTTC. Amino acid sequence: CASSQVDRGQFF.

This clone was picked up one time. The rearrangement joins TRBV5-1 to TRBJ2-5, with D perhaps TRBD1 (5 bases). Trimming stripped 1 base from V and 4 bases from J, with 11 bases between. Germline V lookup: CDR1 SGHRS, CDR2 YFSETQ. This CDR3 is built from 14 residues. The CDR3 DNA reads as TGCGCCAGCAGCTTGAGTCAGGGTGGAGAGACCCAGTACTTC. This sequence encodes CASSLSQGGETQYF. The entire variable domain, with the rest obtained from reference TRBV5-1 and TRBJ2-5, is as follows: KAGVTQTPRYLIKTRGQQVTLSCSPISGHRSVSWYQQTPGQGLQFLFEYFSETQRNKGNFPGRFSGRQFSNSRSEMNVSTLELGDSALYLCASSLSQGGETQYFGPGTRLLVL.

The rearrangement joins TRBV28 to TRBJ2-4; possible D gene TRBD2, 7 bases. Trimming removed 5 bases at V and 1 base at J, with 12 bases between. The germline V gene has CDR1 MDHEN and CDR2 SYDVKM. The CDR3 extends over 15 amino acids. CDR3 sequence reads: CASSLGGRAKNIQYF. CDR3 nucleotides: TGTGCCAGCAGTCTCGGGGGGCGGGCCAAAAACATTCAGTACTTC.

CDR3 DNA: TGTGCCAGTAGTACCTCCGCGGGGGCTCAGCCCCAGCATTTT. It translates to CASSTSAGAQPQHF. The chain couples TRBV19 to TRBJ1-5; maybe TRBD1 (6 bases). The CDR3 contains 14 residues. Trimming removed 4 bases from V and 6 bases from J, with 13 bases in between. Per germline, CDR1 LNHDA and CDR2 SQIVND (reference sequence). Together with reference TRBV19 and TRBJ1-5, the CDR3 gives the full variable domain: DGGITQSPKYLFRKEGQNVTLSCEQNLNHDAMYWYRQDPGQGLRLIYYSQIVNDFQKGDIAEGYSVSREKKESFPLTVTSAQKNPTAFYLCASSTSAGAQPQHFGDGTRLSIL.

The chain has TRBV5-4 and TRBJ2-1; the match to TRBD2 covers 8 bases. From germline, CDR1 is SGHNT and CDR2 YYREEE (reference sequence). CDR3 length equals 18 residues. The ends lost 0 bases at V and 6 bases at J; junction bases unmatched: 14. The CDR3 DNA reads as TGTGCCAGCAGCTTGGGGGTGGTTAGCGGGATGGTCGGCAATGAGCAGTTCTTC. As protein: CASSLGVVSGMVGNEQFF. Together with reference TRBV5-4 and TRBJ2-1, the CDR3 gives the full variable domain: ETGVTQSPTHLIKTRGQQVTLRCSSQSGHNTVSWYQQALGQGPQFIFQYYREEENGRGNFPPRFSGLQFPNYSSELNVNALELDDSALYLCASSLGVVSGMVGNEQFFGPGTRLTVL.

This chain connects TRBV5-1 to TRBJ2-5; 8 bases align to TRBD2. Germline-derived CDR1 and CDR2 are SGHRS and YFSETQ. The V and J ends lost 1 base and 4 bases, in that order; junction bases with no gene match: 6. The CDR3 consists of 15 residues. The CDR3 nucleotides are TGCGCCAGCAGCTTGTCCCTAGCGGGCTCAGAGACCCAGTACTTC. This codes for CASSLSLAGSETQYF.

The V gene is TRBV2, the J gene TRBJ2-7; D remains unclear. The V end was cut by 7 bases, the J end by 1 base, with 14 bases between. Germline-derived CDR1 and CDR2 are SNHLY and FYNNEI. This CDR3 is built from 14 residues. The CDR3 loop is CASTSNSFSYEQYF. CDR3 in DNA: TGTGCCAGCACAAGCAATTCCTTTTCCTACGAGCAGTACTTC.

V gene TRBV11-2 combines with J gene TRBJ2-7, with 10 bases aligning to TRBD2. Trimming took 1 base from V and 12 from J; bases not matched to a gene: 6. CDR1 and CDR2 from the germline V gene are SGHAT and FQNNGV. This CDR3 is 13 amino acids long. CDR3 amino acids: CASSLGLAGEWYF. CDR3 sequence (DNA): TGTGCCAGCAGCTTAGGCCTAGCGGGGGAGTGGTACTTC. The whole variable domain, filled in from reference TRBV11-2 and TRBJ2-7, reads EAGVAQSPRYKIIEKRQSVAFWCNPISGHATLYWYQQILGQGPKLLIQFQNNGVVDDSQLPKDRFSAERLKGVDSTLKIQPAKLEDSAVYLCASSLGLAGEWYFGPGTRLTVT.

The genes are TRBV5-1 and TRBJ2-7, with 8 nucleotides matching TRBD1. The germline CDR1 and CDR2 sequences are SGHRS and YFSETQ. Trimming took 0 bases from V and 5 from J; bases not matched to a gene: 4. This CDR3 contains 14 residues. CDR3 DNA sequence: TGCGCCAGCAGCTTGGGGACAGGGTCAGACGAGCAGTACTTC. As protein: CASSLGTGSDEQYF.

The chain couples TRBV6-5 to TRBJ2-2, with 9 bases that match TRBD2. V was pared by 4 bases and J by 6 bases, with 6 bases of the junction left unmatched. The germline V gene has CDR1 MNHEY and CDR2 SVGAGI. This CDR3 has 15 residues. The CDR3 region is CASSSPGLAPGELFF. The CDR3 nucleotides are TGTGCCAGCAGTTCACCGGGACTAGCTCCCGGGGAGCTGTTTTTT.

The chain joins TRBV27 to TRBJ1-1; tentatively, D is TRBD1 (6 bases). With 4 bases removed from V and 5 bases from J, the gap between germline ends came to 17 bases. The CDR3 is made up of 15 amino acids. The germline CDR1 and CDR2 sequences are MNHEY and SMNVEV (reference sequence). CDR3 sequence (DNA): TGTGCCAGCAGTTCTCGAACGGACAGAGGAACTGAAGCTTTCTTT. It yields the protein CASSSRTDRGTEAFF.